This entry lists 29 T cell receptor beta chains sequenced from one sample in a study of blood T cell repertoires in COVID-19. This table comes from immunoSEQ multiplex PCR, and its TCRdb copy is limited to in-frame clones, with some not included. The table lists a few hundred thousand clones, 85% to 90% of them singletons. The sequenced sample consisted of peripheral blood. All receptors come from a man aged 50 to 60 with acute or convalescent COVID-19.

The chain links TRBV7-9 to TRBJ1-1, with D unresolved. In germline, CDR1 is SEHNR, CDR2 FQNEAQ (reference sequence). Between the trimmed V and J ends, which lost 2 bases and 6 bases, there was a span of 10 bases. The CDR3 spans 13 residues. The CDR3 spells CASSLRRGAEAFF. CDR3 nucleotides: TGTGCCAGCAGCTTACGTAGAGGTGCTGAAGCTTTCTTT.

J is TRBJ2-2 and V is TRBV6-5; 7 nucleotides agree with TRBD1. V lost 6 bases to trimming and J lost 5 bases; unmatched junction nucleotides: 6. CDR3 length: 14 residues. In germline, CDR1 is MNHEY, CDR2 SVGAGI. CDR3 protein: CASRRTGVTGELFF. The CDR3 DNA reads TGTGCCAGCAGACGCACAGGGGTGACCGGGGAGCTGTTTTTT.

The chain couples TRBV27 to TRBJ2-1; tentative D call: TRBD1 (6 bases). Trimming took 0 bases from V and 2 from J, leaving 14 bases between them. Germline V gene sequence: CDR1 MNHEY, CDR2 SMNVEV (reference sequence). The CDR3 loop spans 17 amino acids. The CDR3 region is CASSLSQGFRTYNEQFF. CDR3 bases: TGTGCCAGCAGTTTATCCCAGGGGTTTAGGACCTACAATGAGCAGTTCTTC.

The rearrangement joins TRBV11-2 to TRBJ1-2; D gene ambiguous. Per germline, CDR1 SGHAT and CDR2 FQNNGV. The CDR3 has 13 amino acids. V lost 1 base and J lost 7, with 10 bases in between. The CDR3 region has the DNA TGTGCCAGCAGCTTAGCAGAGGGTTCTGGCTACACCTTC. Translation gives CASSLAEGSGYTF.

The J gene is TRBJ2-6, the V gene TRBV11-2; 10 bases are a match to TRBD2. CDR3 length: 19 amino acids. Germline V gives CDR1 SGHAT, CDR2 FQNNGV. V trimming: 5 bases; J trimming: 0 bases; junction bases outside the gene matches: 10. The CDR3 DNA reads as TGTGCCAGCAGCACCCGGGTAGCGGGGGGCGTCTCTGGGGCCAACGTCCTGACTTTC. Translation: CASSTRVAGGVSGANVLTF.

The chain joins TRBV6-5 to TRBJ1-3; D gene ambiguous. Germline loops: CDR1 MNHEY, CDR2 SVGAGI. This CDR3 spans 13 amino acids. Trimming took 4 bases from V and 2 from J, leaving 6 bases between them. This CDR3 reads CASSSPAGNTIYF. For the CDR3, the DNA is TGTGCCAGCAGTTCACCGGCTGGAAACACCATATATTTT.

The chain uses TRBV19 and TRBJ2-2; weak D call: TRBD1 (5 bases). V was cut by 7 bases and J by 6 bases, with 12 bases left in between. This CDR3 contains 13 residues. Germline V CDR1 and CDR2: LNHDA, SQIVND (reference sequence). The CDR3 spells CASTSTAAGELFF. CDR3 DNA sequence: TGTGCCAGTACCTCGACAGCAGCCGGGGAGCTGTTTTTT. Based on the CDR3 plus reference TRBV19 and TRBJ2-2, the full variable domain is DGGITQSPKYLFRKEGQNVTLSCEQNLNHDAMYWYRQDPGQGLRLIYYSQIVNDFQKGDIAEGYSVSREKKESFPLTVTSAQKNPTAFYLCASTSTAAGELFFGEGSRLTVL.

The V call is TRBV4-1, the J call TRBJ2-2; D possibly corresponds to TRBD1 (6 bases). Germline V gives CDR1 MGHRA, CDR2 YSYEKL. The CDR3 spans 17 residues. V lost 3 bases and J 2 bases, leaving 16 bases between the germline ends. CDR3 DNA sequence: TGCGCCAGCAGCCAGCTAACCTTGGACAGAAACACCGGGGAGCTGTTTTTT. This translates into CASSQLTLDRNTGELFF.

This clone appeared a single time. The chain links TRBV19 to TRBJ1-2, with 7 bases aligning to TRBD1. With 3 bases clipped from V and 7 bases from J, the junction kept 8 bases outside the gene matches. The V gene's germline CDR1 is LNHDA and CDR2 SQIVND (reference sequence). The CDR3 runs to 14 residues. CDR3: CASSIRDSGFGYTF. The CDR3 region has the DNA TGTGCCAGTAGTATCCGGGACAGCGGCTTTGGCTACACCTTC.

This chain connects TRBV2 to TRBJ1-6; possible D gene TRBD1, 5 bases. The germline V gene encodes CDR1 SNHLY and CDR2 FYNNEI. The CDR3 has 14 residues. The ends were cut back, 7 bases at V and 14 bases at J, with 21 bases in the middle. The CDR3 is CASTGDFVSFTLHF. Here the CDR3 DNA reads TGTGCCAGCACGGGGGATTTCGTATCATTCACCCTCCACTTT.

This chain links TRBV3-1 (or the pseudogene TRBV3-2) with TRBJ2-3; TRBD1 aligns across 8 bases. CDR1 LGHDT and CDR2 YNNKEL come from the germline V gene (reference sequence). J was trimmed by 2 bases and V by 0 bases; bases with no gene match: 7. The CDR3 has 17 amino acids. CDR3 sequence reads: CASSQDLQGAYTDTQYF. CDR3 nucleotides: TGTGCCAGCAGCCAAGATCTGCAGGGGGCCTACACAGATACGCAGTATTTT.

The rearrangement uses TRBV5-1 and TRBJ1-6; 9 positions match TRBD1. This CDR3 has 15 residues. The germline CDR1 and CDR2 sequences are SGHRS and YFSETQ. V gave up 4 bases and J gave up 6 bases; unmatched junction bases: 5. As DNA, the CDR3 is TGCGCCAGCAGCCAACAGGGGGCTCGTAATTCACCCCTCCACTTT. As protein: CASSQQGARNSPLHF.

This chain links TRBV3-1 (or the pseudogene TRBV3-2) with TRBJ2-7; 9 nucleotides agree with TRBD1. Germline CDR1 reads LGHDT; CDR2 reads YNNKEL (reference sequence). This CDR3 has 14 amino acids. Trimming took 1 base from V and 5 from J; bases not matched to a gene: 3. The DNA for the CDR3 is TGTGCCAGCAGCCAAGGTACAGGGGGCGACGAGCAGTACTTC. Translation gives CASSQGTGGDEQYF.

The chain employs TRBV5-4 and TRBJ1-4, with a possible D match to TRBD1 (5 bases). Germline-derived CDR1 and CDR2 are SGHNT and YYREEE (reference sequence). V shed 0 bases and J shed 8 bases, with 14 bases lying between them. CDR3 length: 15 amino acids. The CDR3 here is CASSLGVAGREKLFF. CDR3 coding DNA: TGTGCCAGCAGCTTGGGAGTGGCAGGGCGAGAAAAACTGTTTTTT.

The J gene is TRBJ1-2, the V gene TRBV18, with TRBD1 as a possible D gene (6 bases). From germline, CDR1 is KGHSH and CDR2 LQKENI. The CDR3 is made up of 19 amino acids. Between the trimmed V and J ends, which lost 3 bases and 2 bases, there was a span of 25 bases. CDR3 DNA: TGTGCCAGCTCACCTCCCCGCACGCTAACAGGGAAGGGGAACTATGGCTACACCTTC. It specifies CASSPPRTLTGKGNYGYTF.

The rearrangement joins TRBV3-1 (or the pseudogene TRBV3-2) to TRBJ2-3, with 7 bases matching TRBD2. Trimming cost V 4 bases and J 0 bases; bases outside gene matches: 7. Germline CDR1 is LGHDT and CDR2 is YNNKEL (reference sequence). CDR3 size: 16 residues. CDR3 bases: TGTGCCAGCAGCCCGTGGCGGGGGAGTAGCACAGATACGCAGTATTTT. Translation: CASSPWRGSSTDTQYF.

J is TRBJ2-5 and V is TRBV11-1; D may be TRBD2 (5 bases). The CDR3 totals 13 residues. V shed 5 bases and J shed 5 bases, with 12 bases lying between them. Germline V gene data show CDR1 as SGHAT and CDR2 as FQDESV (reference sequence). The chain's CDR3 is CASSLGRRETQYF. The CDR3 DNA reads as TGTGCCAGCAGCCTCGGACGGAGGGAGACCCAGTACTTC.

On this clone: At the DNA level, this CDR3 is encoded by other sequences in the same sample as well. The CDR3, as DNA: TGTGCCAGTAGGCCGGGACAGGGAAATGAAAAACTGTTTTTT. Translating gives CASRPGQGNEKLFF. The V gene is TRBV19, the J gene TRBJ1-4; TRBD1 aligns across 9 bases. Germline-derived CDR1 and CDR2 are LNHDA and SQIVND (reference sequence). The ends lost 6 bases at V and 5 bases at J; junction bases unmatched: 4. This CDR3 contains 14 residues.

The rearrangement links TRBV2 to TRBJ1-1, with D unresolved. CDR1 SNHLY and CDR2 FYNNEI come from the germline V gene. This CDR3 has 13 amino acids. V gave up 5 bases and J gave up 0 bases, with 7 bases separating them. This CDR3 is CASSQTVNTEAFF. As DNA, the CDR3 is TGTGCCAGCAGTCAAACGGTGAACACTGAAGCTTTCTTT.

The chain carries TRBV4-1 and TRBJ1-6; TRBD1 matches 7 bases. Germline CDR1 is MGHRA and CDR2 is YSYEKL. The V gene end was trimmed by 4 bases and the J gene end by 7 bases; junction bases not matched to a gene: 7. The CDR3 extends over 15 amino acids. DNA for the CDR3: TGCGCCAGCAGCCTCAGGACAGGTCCCAATTCACCCCTCCACTTT. Its protein product is CASSLRTGPNSPLHF.

Regarding this clone: This sample includes further DNA sequences coding for the same CDR3. The chain joins TRBV12-3 or TRBV12-4 to TRBJ1-1; D is unresolved. The CDR3 runs to 13 residues. The germline V and J ends were trimmed by 2 bases and 3 bases, with 7 bases remaining between them. The CDR3, as DNA: TGTGCCAGCAGTTTATATCGGGACACTGAAGCTTTCTTT. It yields the protein CASSLYRDTEAFF.

V gene TRBV29-1 combines with J gene TRBJ2-7, with 8 nucleotides matching TRBD1. V was pared by 7 bases and J by 6 bases, with 11 bases of the junction left unmatched. CDR3 size: 13 residues. In germline, CDR1 is SQVTM, CDR2 ANQGSEA. The CDR3 loop is CSGMDRDIGEQYF. Written as DNA, the CDR3 is TGCAGCGGGATGGACAGGGATATAGGCGAGCAGTACTTC.

The count of this clone is one. The V call is TRBV25-1, the J call TRBJ2-3; D possibly corresponds to TRBD2 (5 bases). Per the germline V gene, CDR1 is MGHDK and CDR2 is SYGVNS. V was clipped by 2 bases and J by 6 bases, with 15 bases between them. This CDR3 comprises 15 residues. The CDR3 is CASSERRGRGDTQYF. CDR3 DNA: TGTGCCAGCAGTGAACGACGGGGAAGAGGGGATACGCAGTATTTT.

This chain connects TRBV4-1 to TRBJ1-2; D is possibly TRBD1 (5 bases). This CDR3 region has 14 residues. The V and J ends lost 0 bases and 8 bases respectively, with 13 bases between them. Per germline, CDR1 MGHRA and CDR2 YSYEKL. Here the CDR3 reads CASSQDPRGMGYTF. The CDR3 bases are TGCGCCAGCAGCCAAGACCCAAGGGGTATGGGCTACACCTTC.

Only one count was recorded for this clone. CDR3 bases: TGTGCCAGCAGTTCCAGGGGACAGGGAGCTGGAAACACCATATATTTT. Translation: CASSSRGQGAGNTIYF. The genes are TRBV6-5 and TRBJ1-3, with TRBD1 matching 9 bases. Per the germline V gene, CDR1 is MNHEY and CDR2 is SVGAGI. The J segment lost 2 bases and the V segment lost 4 bases, leaving 6 bases of the junction unmatched. The CDR3 runs 16 residues.

The rearrangement joins TRBV6-5 to TRBJ1-5; D might be TRBD1 (5 bases). V was cut by 6 bases and J by 7 bases, with 13 bases left in between. Germline V gene sequence: CDR1 MNHEY, CDR2 SVGAGI. The CDR3 is 13 residues long. The CDR3 DNA sequence: TGTGCCAGCAGGGGGGACTATGGGCAGCCCCAGCATTTT. Translating it yields CASRGDYGQPQHF.

The V and J genes are TRBV5-8 and TRBJ1-1, with TRBD1 matching over 8 bases. V dropped 4 bases and J dropped 3; count of bases not matched to a gene: 8. CDR3 size: 15 residues. Germline V gene data show CDR1 as SGHTS and CDR2 as YDEGEE. CDR3 loop: CASSPSRGLDTEAFF. The CDR3 nucleotides are TGTGCCAGCAGCCCCAGCAGGGGGCTGGACACTGAAGCTTTCTTT.

This CDR3 reads CASTTGTGHNSPLHF. CDR3 DNA sequence: TGTGCCAGCACTACCGGGACAGGCCACAATTCACCCCTCCACTTT. The genes are TRBV6-5 and TRBJ1-6, with TRBD1 identical over 8 bases. Germline trimming cut 7 bases from V and 7 bases from J; bases unmatched to any gene: 9. The CDR3 contains 15 residues. Per the germline V gene, CDR1 is MNHEY and CDR2 is SVGAGI.

The chain links TRBV24-1 to TRBJ2-7, with D possibly TRBD2 on 6 matching bases. The CDR3 is made up of 14 amino acids. Trimming took 7 bases from V and 4 from J, leaving 16 bases between them. Germline CDR1 KGHDR, CDR2 SFDVKD. The CDR3 protein is CATRTPGLKYEQYF. The CDR3, as DNA: TGTGCCACCAGGACACCGGGACTGAAATACGAGCAGTACTTC.